This T cell receptor beta chain derives from a study of cytomegalovirus exposure and HLA in healthy donors. Study results and limitations: In vitro data verified a few CMV-associated chains as specific for CMV antigens. A missense variant in DCLRE1C was later tied to TCR beta V- and J-gene trimming. According to the study, about 180 TCR beta chains were cytomegalovirus-associated.

Primers included in the PCR were 60 Vbeta and 13 Jbeta primers. Produced via immunoSEQ multiplex PCR; TCRdb's table is partial and in-frame only. The sample carries over 150,000 clones, about 82% recorded once. Concerning this clone: Its antigen is still unknown.

Sequencing was performed on PBMCs. The sequence was obtained from a woman aged 50 to 60 in good health and CMV-seropositive.

CDR3 sequence reads: CASSFTAPNTEAFF. CDR3 nucleotide sequence: TGTGCCAGCAGCTTCACTGCACCGAACACTGAAGCTTTCTTT. The V gene is TRBV11-2, the J gene TRBJ1-1; D call uncertain. Between the trimmed V and J ends, which lost 3 bases and 1 base, there was a span of 9 bases. CDR3 size: 14 residues. Germline V CDR1 and CDR2: SGHAT, FQNNGV. The full variable domain, rest sourced from reference TRBV11-2 and TRBJ1-1, is EAGVAQSPRYKIIEKRQSVAFWCNPISGHATLYWYQQILGQGPKLLIQFQNNGVVDDSQLPKDRFSAERLKGVDSTLKIQPAKLEDSAVYLCASSFTAPNTEAFFGQGTRLTVV.